Sequencing of this T cell receptor (beta chain) was carried out in a study of spatial heterogeneity in lung cancer. Looking at the study overall: There were consistently more beta-chain sequences detected than alpha-chain sequences.

TCRdb fed the 5' RACE reads into MiXCR, producing one record per CDR3 protein. The repertoire holds about 9,200 distinct CDR3 sequences, with roughly 50% as singletons. This clonotype was seen only a few times. Its specificity is not known. This beta chain came through as a stray read in a library set up for alpha chains, and its size says little. This CDR3 spans 17 amino acids. Germline V CDR1 and CDR2: SGHRS, YFSETQ. The trim removed 4 bases at V and 2 bases at J, leaving 12 bases unmatched. Study observations and caveats: Higher tumor mutation counts went along with higher counts of expanded intratumoral alpha and beta TCRs.

Time point described: sample taken at primary tumor resection. Samples were obtained from more than 70 donors, all untreated early-stage non-small cell lung cancer patients. The study sequenced unsorted whole RNA from tumor, nontumor lung or frozen PBMC. This TCR derives from a female donor with early-stage non-small cell lung cancer. V and J are TRBV5-1 and TRBJ1-2; 9 nucleotides match TRBD1. The specimen was lung tumor tissue, collected at surgery. CDR3 region: CASSLRTTTGGNYGYTF. The CDR3 coding sequence is TGCGCCAGCAGCCTACGTACAACGACAGGGGGAAACTATGGCTACACCTTC.